A selection of T cell receptor beta chains follows, all from one sample in a study of blood T cell repertoires in COVID-19. Repertoires were generated with immunoSEQ multiplex PCR, while TCRdb's copy carries only in-frame clones and drops some. The sample lists 360,000 or so clones, around 83% occurring once. Sequencing was performed on PBMCs or T cells enriched from blood (not recorded which). These receptors all stem from a woman in her 50s who had recovered from COVID-19. CDR3s include the opening cysteine and the closing phenylalanine or tryptophan. The order of the fields is D gene, CDR3 length, V gene, clone size, J gene, CDR3 DNA, CDR3 protein. The D gene is left open where the match is weak. Only some rows state a clone size, as once, few, many or a class for expanded clones.

D: TRBD1; length: 13; V: TRBV19; size: NA; J: TRBJ1-2; DNA: TGTGCCAGTAGTACGGACAGGGCTGGTGGCTACACCTTC; CDR3: CASSTDRAGGYTF
D: NA; length: 16; V: TRBV9; size: NA; J: TRBJ2-1; DNA: TGTGCCAGCAGCGTAGGGAGCCCCCACTCCTACAATGAGCAGTTCTTC; CDR3: CASSVGSPHSYNEQFF
D: TRBD1; length: 14; V: TRBV25-1; size: NA; J: TRBJ1-6; DNA: TGTGCCAGCAGTGTAACCGGGACAGGTCAAACCCTCCACTTT; CDR3: CASSVTGTGQTLHF
D: TRBD1; length: 17; V: TRBV3-1/TRBV3-2; size: few; J: TRBJ1-4; DNA: TGTGCCAGCAGCATGATGTCGGGACAGGGGTCTAATGAAAAACTGTTTTTT; CDR3: CASSMMSGQGSNEKLFF
D: NA; length: 13; V: TRBV5-1; size: NA; J: TRBJ1-1; DNA: TGCGCCAGCAGCCCAGCGTCGCACACTGAAGCTTTCTTT; CDR3: CASSPASHTEAFF
D: TRBD1; length: 17; V: TRBV9; size: NA; J: TRBJ2-3; DNA: TGTGCCAGCAGCTTCGGCATCCCCAGGGGGAGCACAGATACGCAGTATTTT; CDR3: CASSFGIPRGSTDTQYF
D: TRBD1; length: 15; V: TRBV15; size: NA; J: TRBJ2-7; DNA: TGTGCCACCAGCAGAGGCGGACAGGGGGCCTACGAGCAGTACTTC; CDR3: CATSRGGQGAYEQYF
D: NA; length: 14; V: TRBV11-3; size: NA; J: TRBJ2-5; DNA: TGTGCCAGCAGCTTAATTGCCAGTTTGGAGACCCAGTACTTC; CDR3: CASSLIASLETQYF
D: NA; length: 17; V: TRBV4-1; size: NA; J: TRBJ1-4; DNA: TGCGCCAGCAGCCATAACCCTCCCGGGACAAGTAATGAAAAACTGTTTTTT; CDR3: CASSHNPPGTSNEKLFF
D: NA; length: 14; V: TRBV6-2/TRBV6-3; size: NA; J: TRBJ1-2; DNA: TGTGCCAGCAGTTACCCCCTCGGGGAAAATGGCTACACCTTC; CDR3: CASSYPLGENGYTF